The entry below gives a single TCR beta chain sequence along with its context. Its antigen is still unknown. The data are from a study of stem cell transplantation in POMP-related autoinflammatory disease. Whole-study context: The study hypothesized thymoproteasome defects skew the TRB repertoire via impaired CD8+ selection. CD8+ T cells were low and CD4+ cells naive-skewed before transplant. Findings and limits, study-wide: In patients with PRAID, every analyzed T-cell subset tended to show lower diversity and higher clonality. Unique TRB V-J gene pairings were limited in number in patients with PRAID.

Assay: immunoSEQ multiplex PCR; the TCRdb copy retains only in-frame clones and omits some. The top ten hold approximately 56% of the sample, which has 11,000 or so clones, more than 75% seen once. PRAID combined immunodeficiency and autoinflammation. The V and J ends lost 6 bases and 5 bases respectively, with 20 bases between them. Germline V gene sequence: CDR1 MNHEY, CDR2 SMNVEV (reference sequence). This CDR3 contains 16 residues. The chain couples TRBV27 to TRBJ2-1; TRBD2 is a possible D gene (6 bases). This receptor was taken from a human donor with POMP-related autoinflammation and immune dysregulation (PRAID). Sequenced here: CD8+ T cells from PBMCs, sampled before stem cell transplantation. CDR3 amino acids: CASRIEGVGGHNEQFF. For the CDR3, the DNA is TGTGCCAGCAGAATTGAGGGCGTGGGGGGTCACAATGAGCAGTTCTTC.